The 16 T cell receptor beta chains below all came from one sample that was sequenced in a study of cytomegalovirus exposure and HLA in healthy donors. The PCR had 60 Vbeta and 13 Jbeta primers. Produced via immunoSEQ multiplex PCR; TCRdb's table is partial and in-frame only. The sample consists of some 86,000 clones, about 70% of them appearing once. The sequenced sample consisted of PBMCs. The receptors stem from a young man in good health and CMV-seronegative.

V is TRBV30 and J is TRBJ1-6; the match to TRBD1 covers 7 bases. This CDR3 contains 15 residues. Germline CDR1 reads GTSNPN; CDR2 reads SVGIG (reference sequence). With V trimmed by 4 bases and J by 5 bases, 8 bases remained unmatched. The CDR3 DNA reads as TGTGCCTGGAATCCGACAGGGAGTAATAATTCACCCCTCCACTTT. Translation gives CAWNPTGSNNSPLHF.

The CDR3 region is CASSLGDRGSYEQYF. The CDR3 region has the DNA TGTGCCAGCAGCTTAGGGGACAGGGGCTCCTACGAGCAGTACTTC. The rearrangement uses TRBV7-6 and TRBJ2-7; 10 positions agree with TRBD1. The V and J ends lost 1 base and 0 bases, in that order; junction bases with no gene match: 0. This CDR3 region has 15 residues. Germline CDR1 SGHVS, CDR2 FNYEAQ.

The V gene is TRBV5-1, the J gene TRBJ1-2; 7 nucleotides match TRBD1. V lost 7 bases and J lost 8; bases outside the gene matches: 11. This CDR3 has 13 amino acids. From germline, CDR1 is SGHRS and CDR2 YFSETQ. The CDR3 DNA sequence: TGCGCCAGCGGAAGAACAGGGGATGGGGGCTACACCTTC. It codes for CASGRTGDGGYTF. Using reference TRBV5-1 and TRBJ1-2 for the parts outside the CDR3, the full variable domain is KAGVTQTPRYLIKTRGQQVTLSCSPISGHRSVSWYQQTPGQGLQFLFEYFSETQRNKGNFPGRFSGRQFSNSRSEMNVSTLELGDSALYLCASGRTGDGGYTFGSGTRLTVV.

CDR3 DNA sequence: TGCAGCGTTGAAGCACAGAACAATAACCACGAGCAGTACTTC. Protein product: CSVEAQNNNHEQYF. The rearrangement uses TRBV29-1 and TRBJ2-7, with no clear D. This CDR3 has 14 residues. CDR1 SQVTM and CDR2 ANQGSEA come from the germline V gene. V was shortened by 1 base and J by 5 bases, with 15 bases between the two germline ends.

The genes are TRBV2 and TRBJ2-2; D perhaps matches TRBD1 (6 bases). Germline values: CDR1 SNHLY, CDR2 FYNNEI. This CDR3 spans 13 amino acids. Trimming stripped 10 bases from V and 9 bases from J, with 18 bases between. The CDR3 bases are TGTGCCAACTCACAGGGCGAGCCCAGGGAGCTGTTTTTT. It specifies CANSQGEPRELFF.

The chain employs TRBV4-1 and TRBJ1-5, with 8 bases matching TRBD1. The CDR3 covers 15 residues. V lost 3 bases, J lost 5 bases, and 6 bases stayed unmatched. The V gene's germline CDR1 is MGHRA and CDR2 YSYEKL. CDR3: CASSHGQGAHQPQHF. The CDR3 nucleotides are TGCGCCAGCAGCCACGGTCAGGGGGCGCATCAGCCCCAGCATTTT.

This clone was counted once. V gene TRBV6-5 combines with J gene TRBJ2-7; a possible D gene is TRBD2 (5 bases). From germline, CDR1 is MNHEY and CDR2 SVGAGI. V dropped 5 bases and J dropped 1 base, with 12 bases sitting between them. This CDR3 has 14 residues. CDR3 nucleotides: TGTGCCAGCAGTCCCACCCGGGGTTCCTACGAGCAGTACTTC. This translates into CASSPTRGSYEQYF.

This chain links TRBV15 with TRBJ2-5; 11 bases align to TRBD2. Trimming at V came to 3 bases and at J to 2 bases, leaving 8 bases not matched to a gene. This CDR3 comprises 17 residues. CDR1 and CDR2 from the germline V gene are LNHNV and YYDKDF (reference sequence). Here the CDR3 reads CATSREPGLAVQETQYF. The CDR3 region has the DNA TGTGCCACCAGCAGGGAGCCGGGACTAGCGGTACAAGAGACCCAGTACTTC. Complete variable domain (other parts from reference TRBV15 and TRBJ2-5): DAMVIQNPRYQVTQFGKPVTLSCSQTLNHNVMYWYQQKSSQAPKLLFHYYDKDFNNEADTPDNFQSRRPNTSFCFLDIRSPGLGDTAMYLCATSREPGLAVQETQYFGPGTRLLVL.

The chain carries TRBV4-3 and TRBJ1-4, with 8 positions matching TRBD1. V was pared by 0 bases and J by 7 bases, with 4 bases of the junction left unmatched. Per germline, CDR1 LGHNA and CDR2 YSLEER. This CDR3 is built from 15 residues. CDR3 in amino acids: CASSQDQGATEKLFF. Here the CDR3 DNA reads TGCGCCAGCAGCCAAGATCAGGGGGCAACTGAAAAACTGTTTTTT.

J is TRBJ2-6 and V is TRBV27; D is undetermined. Germline CDR1 is MNHEY and CDR2 is SMNVEV (reference sequence). V shed 2 bases and J shed 2 bases, with 10 bases lying between them. This CDR3 is built from 16 residues. Here the CDR3 DNA reads TGTGCCAGCAGTTTAAGAGCCTTGGCTGGGGCCAACGTCCTGACTTTC. Translating it yields CASSLRALAGANVLTF.

V usage is TRBV25-1 and J usage is TRBJ2-6, with TRBD1 identical over 7 bases. CDR1 and CDR2 from the germline V gene are MGHDK and SYGVNS. After removal of 8 bases from V and 2 bases from J, the junction contained 6 bases not matched to a gene. The CDR3 is made up of 15 amino acids. CDR3 bases: TGTGCCAGCGAAAGGCAGGGGGCTGGGGCCAACGTCCTGACTTTC. Its translation: CASERQGAGANVLTF.

The J gene is TRBJ1-1, the V gene TRBV7-8, with 12 bases that match TRBD1. The CDR3 is 16 residues long. Germline V gene lookup returns CDR1 SGHVS and CDR2 FQNEAQ. Trimming took 2 bases from V and 7 from J; bases not matched to a gene: 8. The CDR3 DNA follows: TGTGCCAGCAGCTTACGGGACAGGGGGCTTAGGGGTGAAGCTTTCTTT. Translating gives CASSLRDRGLRGEAFF.

This clone was observed a single time. The chain uses TRBV5-1 and TRBJ1-2, with TRBD1 matching over 7 bases. This CDR3 contains 14 residues. The V and J ends lost 3 bases and 2 bases, in that order; junction bases with no gene match: 4. Per the germline V gene, CDR1 is SGHRS and CDR2 is YFSETQ. DNA of the CDR3: TGCGCCAGCAGCTCGGGACAGAGGAACTATGGCTACACCTTC. Its protein product is CASSSGQRNYGYTF.

The chain links TRBV10-1 to TRBJ2-7; a possible D gene is TRBD1 (6 bases). Germline V CDR1 and CDR2: WNHNN, SYGVQD (reference sequence). Trimming removed 6 bases from V and 1 base from J, with 10 bases in between. This CDR3 contains 13 residues. For the CDR3, the DNA is TGCGCCAGCAGCTCTGGACAGTCCTACGAGCAGTACTTC. Translated, it gives CASSSGQSYEQYF.

The chain joins TRBV25-1 to TRBJ2-2; 9 bases align to TRBD1. This CDR3 contains 16 residues. Germline V gene sequence: CDR1 MGHDK, CDR2 SYGVNS. V lost 5 bases and J lost 4; bases outside the gene matches: 8. CDR3 coding DNA: TGTGCCAGCAGTTCCCGGGACAGGGTCCCCACCGGGGAGCTGTTTTTT. Amino acids: CASSSRDRVPTGELFF. The variable domain in full, with the rest retrieved from reference TRBV25-1 and TRBJ2-2, is EADIYQTPRYLVIGTGKKITLECSQTMGHDKMYWYQQDPGMELHLIHYSYGVNSTEKGDLSSESTVSRIRTEHFPLTLESARPSHTSQYLCASSSRDRVPTGELFFGEGSRLTVL.

The gene calls are TRBV7-9 and TRBJ1-2; 7 bases are a match to TRBD1. V trimming: 5 bases; J trimming: 7 bases; junction bases outside the gene matches: 7. The CDR3 sequence is 13 residues long. Looked up from germline, CDR1 is SEHNR and CDR2 is FQNEAQ (reference sequence). DNA of the CDR3: TGTGCCAGCAGCACTTACAGGGGCTCTGGCTACACCTTC. Amino acid sequence: CASSTYRGSGYTF. The full variable domain, with the rest looked up from reference TRBV7-9 and TRBJ1-2, is DTGVSQNPRHKITKRGQNVTFRCDPISEHNRLYWYRQTLGQGPEFLTYFQNEAQLEKSRLLSDRFSAERPKGSFSTLEIQRTEQGDSAMYLCASSTYRGSGYTFGSGTRLTVV.